These 3 T cell receptor beta chains came from one sample sequenced in a study of response to subunit inactivated influenza vaccine. MiXCR, run by TCRdb on the RT-PCR reads, gives a single entry per CDR3 protein. Among about 570,000 distinct CDR3 sequences, 10% to 12% were seen once, and the ten largest hold approximately 11%. These same records also appear under a second study, on T cells expressing NK-cell markers. That report notes: Beta-chain TCR cDNA was generated via 5'RACE template switching with UMIs.

The material was PBMCs from blood, obtained on the day of vaccination. The receptors were sampled from a man aged 45-65 years who received an inactivated influenza vaccine.

In this sample, this clonotype turned up a few times. The chain joins TRBV5-1 to TRBJ2-7, with 8 bases lining up with TRBD2. The CDR3 has 16 amino acids. Germline V gene data show CDR1 as SGHRS and CDR2 as YFSETQ. V gave up 4 bases and J gave up 2 bases; unmatched junction bases: 11. CDR3 nucleotides: TGCGCCAGCAGCACCAGCGGGGGCGGGGTGGCCTACGAGCAGTACTTC. Translating it yields CASSTSGGGVAYEQYF.

The DNA of the CDR3 is TGTGCCAGCAGTTTCTCAGGACAGGGGGGCCAGCTGTTTTTT. This translates into CASSFSGQGGQLFF. The chain recombines TRBV12-3 or TRBV12-4 with TRBJ2-2, with 10 bases identical to TRBD1. This CDR3 contains 14 residues. Trimming cost V 3 bases and J 12 bases; bases outside gene matches: 7.

The rearrangement uses TRBV29-1 and TRBJ2-7; the match to TRBD2 covers 13 bases. The ends lost 0 bases at V and 3 bases at J; junction bases unmatched: 2. Germline assignment: CDR1 SQVTM and CDR2 ANQGSEA. CDR3 length equals 15 residues. The CDR3 DNA follows: TGCAGCGTTGAAGAAAGACTAGCGGGAGGCTACGAGCAGTACTTC. This sequence encodes CSVEERLAGGYEQYF.